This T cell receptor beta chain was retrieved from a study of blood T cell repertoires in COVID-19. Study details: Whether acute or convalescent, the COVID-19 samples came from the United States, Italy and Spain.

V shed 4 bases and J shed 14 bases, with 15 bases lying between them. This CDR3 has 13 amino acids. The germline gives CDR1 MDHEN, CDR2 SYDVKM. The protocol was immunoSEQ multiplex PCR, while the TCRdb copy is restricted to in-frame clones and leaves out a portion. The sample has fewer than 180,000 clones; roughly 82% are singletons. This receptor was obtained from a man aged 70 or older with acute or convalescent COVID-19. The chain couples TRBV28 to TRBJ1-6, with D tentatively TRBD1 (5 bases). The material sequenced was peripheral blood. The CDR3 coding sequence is TGTGCCAGCAGTTCCACCCCTCGGGGGACCCTCCACTTT. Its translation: CASSSTPRGTLHF.